The rows below give T cell receptor beta chains drawn from one sample of a study of CD8 T cells in Susac syndrome. TCRdb reprocessed the immunoSEQ multiplex PCR reads via MiXCR and lists one record per CDR3 protein. The profile covers over 130,000 distinct CDR3 sequences, with 95% appearing a single time and roughly 0.14% taken by the ten largest. Sequencing input: CD4+ T cells from PBMCs. All receptors come from a human donor with Susac syndrome. Each CDR3 is given with its conserved first and last residue. D genes are given only for firm matches. Clone size is given for some rows only: seen once, a few or many times, or a class if the clone is expanded.

CDR3nt: TGTGCCAGCAGCGTGTCAGGGGTCCCCTACGAGCAGTACTTC; CDR3aa: CASSVSGVPYEQYF; abundance: -; d_gene: -; j_gene: TRBJ2-7; v_gene: TRBV9
CDR3nt: -; CDR3aa: CASTSAGRTGELFF; abundance: -; d_gene: -; j_gene: TRBJ2-2; v_gene: TRBV19
CDR3nt: TGTGCCACCAGCAGAGGCCTCAATCAGCCCCAGCATTTT; CDR3aa: CATSRGLNQPQHF; abundance: -; d_gene: -; j_gene: TRBJ1-5; v_gene: TRBV15
CDR3nt: TGCAGTGCTAGAGATAGGACAGGGAAGATAGACGATGGCTACACCTTC; CDR3aa: CSARDRTGKIDDGYTF; abundance: -; d_gene: TRBD1; j_gene: TRBJ1-2; v_gene: TRBV20-1
CDR3nt: TGCAGTGCTAGAGGGGGGAGTTACAAGACTTCACCCCTCCACTTT; CDR3aa: CSARGGSYKTSPLHF; abundance: -; d_gene: -; j_gene: TRBJ1-6; v_gene: TRBV20-1
CDR3nt: TGTGCCAGCAGCCTACCGGGACAGGGTCCCGAGCAGTACTTC; CDR3aa: CASSLPGQGPEQYF; abundance: once; d_gene: TRBD1; j_gene: TRBJ2-7; v_gene: TRBV7-9
CDR3nt: TGTGCCAGCAGTTTAGAGCGGGGGGCAGAGACCCAGTACTTC; CDR3aa: CASSLERGAETQYF; abundance: -; d_gene: TRBD2; j_gene: TRBJ2-5; v_gene: TRBV12-3/TRBV12-4
CDR3nt: TGCAGTGCAACAGACCTGAACACTGAAGCTTTCTTT; CDR3aa: CSATDLNTEAFF; abundance: once; d_gene: -; j_gene: TRBJ1-1; v_gene: TRBV20-1
CDR3nt: TGCGCCAGCAGGGTACTACCGGGACAGGGGAGGAGAGAGACCCAGTACTTC; CDR3aa: CASRVLPGQGRRETQYF; abundance: -; d_gene: TRBD1; j_gene: TRBJ2-5; v_gene: TRBV5-1
CDR3nt: TGTGCCAGCTCACGTGCTAGCGCGGATACGCAGTATTTT; CDR3aa: CASSRASADTQYF; abundance: -; d_gene: -; j_gene: TRBJ2-3; v_gene: TRBV18
CDR3nt: TGCGCCAGCAGTCAATCTAAGCGGGAGCCTGGAGATACGCAGTATTTT; CDR3aa: CASSQSKREPGDTQYF; abundance: -; d_gene: TRBD2; j_gene: TRBJ2-3; v_gene: TRBV23-1
CDR3nt: TGTGCCAGCAGCCATCTACTTACTACCTACGAGCAGTACTTC; CDR3aa: CASSHLLTTYEQYF; abundance: -; d_gene: -; j_gene: TRBJ2-7; v_gene: TRBV14
CDR3nt: TGCGCCAGCAGCCAAGATGGGACAGGGTGGGACTATGGCTACACCTTC; CDR3aa: CASSQDGTGWDYGYTF; abundance: -; d_gene: TRBD1; j_gene: TRBJ1-2; v_gene: TRBV4-3
CDR3nt: TGTGCCAGCAGCCCTACTAGTGCCAAAAACATTCAGTACTTC; CDR3aa: CASSPTSAKNIQYF; abundance: once; d_gene: -; j_gene: TRBJ2-4; v_gene: TRBV12-3/TRBV12-4
CDR3nt: TGCAGCGTTGCTTGGGGTGGCTCCTACAATGAGCAGTTCTTC; CDR3aa: CSVAWGGSYNEQFF; abundance: -; d_gene: -; j_gene: TRBJ2-1; v_gene: TRBV29-1
CDR3nt: TGTGCCAGCAGCGGACTCAGGGGGCGCGGGAACTACGAGCAGTACTTC; CDR3aa: CASSGLRGRGNYEQYF; abundance: -; d_gene: TRBD1; j_gene: TRBJ2-7; v_gene: TRBV13
CDR3nt: TGTGCCTGGAGTTTCAGCCCTGCAACTAATGAAAAACTGTTTTTT; CDR3aa: CAWSFSPATNEKLFF; abundance: -; d_gene: -; j_gene: TRBJ1-4; v_gene: TRBV30
CDR3nt: TGCAGTGCTCTCGGAAATCAGCCCCAGCATTTT; CDR3aa: CSALGNQPQHF; abundance: -; d_gene: -; j_gene: TRBJ1-5; v_gene: TRBV20-1
CDR3nt: TGTGCCAGCAGCAGGACAGGGAGGGATGGCTACACCTTC; CDR3aa: CASSRTGRDGYTF; abundance: -; d_gene: TRBD1; j_gene: TRBJ1-2; v_gene: TRBV7-2
CDR3nt: TGCAGCGTTGGTTATACTCAAGAGACCCAGTACTTC; CDR3aa: CSVGYTQETQYF; abundance: -; d_gene: -; j_gene: TRBJ2-5; v_gene: TRBV29-1
CDR3nt: TGCGCCAGCAGCCAAGTGGCAGATACGCAGTATTTT; CDR3aa: CASSQVADTQYF; abundance: -; d_gene: -; j_gene: TRBJ2-3; v_gene: TRBV4-1
CDR3nt: TGTGCCAGCAGCTTAGTAGGGGATCAGCCCCAGCATTTT; CDR3aa: CASSLVGDQPQHF; abundance: -; d_gene: -; j_gene: TRBJ1-5; v_gene: TRBV7-9
CDR3nt: TGCGCCAGCAGCCAAGAACCAACGGATACGCAGTATTTT; CDR3aa: CASSQEPTDTQYF; abundance: -; d_gene: -; j_gene: TRBJ2-3; v_gene: TRBV4-3
CDR3nt: TGCAGCGTCGCTGACAGTGGTGGAGAAAAACTGTTTTTT; CDR3aa: CSVADSGGEKLFF; abundance: -; d_gene: -; j_gene: TRBJ1-4; v_gene: TRBV29-1
CDR3nt: TGTGCCAGCAGTTTATCTGGGACAGTAACTAACTATGGCTACACCTTC; CDR3aa: CASSLSGTVTNYGYTF; abundance: -; d_gene: TRBD1; j_gene: TRBJ1-2; v_gene: TRBV27
CDR3nt: TGTGCCAGCAGAAAGGACAGGGAGGATGGCTACACCTTC; CDR3aa: CASRKDREDGYTF; abundance: -; d_gene: TRBD1; j_gene: TRBJ1-2; v_gene: TRBV6-2/TRBV6-3
CDR3nt: TGCAGTGCCCCGGACTTTGCCGGCACAGATACGCAGTATTTT; CDR3aa: CSAPDFAGTDTQYF; abundance: -; d_gene: -; j_gene: TRBJ2-3; v_gene: TRBV20-1
CDR3nt: TGTGCCAGCAGCGACGACCACGTTGGGGCCACCGGGGAGCTGTTTTTT; CDR3aa: CASSDDHVGATGELFF; abundance: -; d_gene: -; j_gene: TRBJ2-2; v_gene: TRBV9
CDR3nt: TGCGCCAGCAGCTTGAATGCAGGGACGAATGAGCAGTTCTTC; CDR3aa: CASSLNAGTNEQFF; abundance: -; d_gene: -; j_gene: TRBJ2-1; v_gene: TRBV5-1
CDR3nt: TGTGCCAGCGTTCTGAGCGGGAGGTCCCACGAGCAGTACTTC; CDR3aa: CASVLSGRSHEQYF; abundance: -; d_gene: TRBD2; j_gene: TRBJ2-7; v_gene: TRBV12-3/TRBV12-4
CDR3nt: TGCAGTGCATCCGGGGATAGCAATCAGCCCCAGCATTTT; CDR3aa: CSASGDSNQPQHF; abundance: -; d_gene: -; j_gene: TRBJ1-5; v_gene: TRBV20-1
CDR3nt: TGCAGTGCTGAATCCGGGACCCTTAACTATGGCTACACCTTC; CDR3aa: CSAESGTLNYGYTF; abundance: -; d_gene: -; j_gene: TRBJ1-2; v_gene: TRBV20-1
CDR3nt: TGTGCCTGGAGTCCCAGGGTAGAGACCCAGTACTTC; CDR3aa: CAWSPRVETQYF; abundance: -; d_gene: -; j_gene: TRBJ2-5; v_gene: TRBV30
CDR3nt: TGTGCCAGCAGCTTAGCTCACAGGGGCGCAGATACGCAGTATTTT; CDR3aa: CASSLAHRGADTQYF; abundance: -; d_gene: TRBD1; j_gene: TRBJ2-3; v_gene: TRBV7-8
CDR3nt: TGCAGTGCCCCCGATCGGGGATCACCCCTCCACTTT; CDR3aa: CSAPDRGSPLHF; abundance: -; d_gene: -; j_gene: TRBJ1-6; v_gene: TRBV20-1
CDR3nt: TGCGCCAGCAGCCAAGAAGCCCGAAGGGTCCTCATAAGCCCGAACACTGAAGCTTTCTTT; CDR3aa: CASSQEARRVLISPNTEAFF; abundance: -; d_gene: -; j_gene: TRBJ1-1; v_gene: TRBV4-1
CDR3nt: TGTGCCAGCAGCTTACAGAGCCTGCCCGAGCAGTACTTC; CDR3aa: CASSLQSLPEQYF; abundance: -; d_gene: -; j_gene: TRBJ2-7; v_gene: TRBV5-4
CDR3nt: TGTGCCAGCAGCCTCTCGATTAGCGGGGGAAATGAGCAGTTCTTC; CDR3aa: CASSLSISGGNEQFF; abundance: once; d_gene: TRBD2; j_gene: TRBJ2-1; v_gene: TRBV12-3/TRBV12-4
CDR3nt: TGTGCCACCAGTGATCTAGCGGGGGGGCGCAATGAGCAGTTCTTC; CDR3aa: CATSDLAGGRNEQFF; abundance: -; d_gene: TRBD2; j_gene: TRBJ2-1; v_gene: TRBV24-1
CDR3nt: TGCGCCAGCAGCCAAGATATGGGACTAGCGGGAGGGATTAACTACGAGCAGTACTTC; CDR3aa: CASSQDMGLAGGINYEQYF; abundance: once; d_gene: TRBD2; j_gene: TRBJ2-7; v_gene: TRBV4-1
CDR3nt: TGTGCCAGCAGTGAGGGCAGCCACAATGAGCAGTTCTTC; CDR3aa: CASSEGSHNEQFF; abundance: -; d_gene: -; j_gene: TRBJ2-1; v_gene: TRBV6-4
CDR3nt: TGTGCCAGCAGTCCGGACAGGGCTAATGGCTACACCTTC; CDR3aa: CASSPDRANGYTF; abundance: -; d_gene: TRBD1; j_gene: TRBJ1-2; v_gene: TRBV12-3/TRBV12-4
CDR3nt: TGCGCCAGCAGCTTGGCGCACAAGCCCTCCACTGAAGCTTTCTTT; CDR3aa: CASSLAHKPSTEAFF; abundance: -; d_gene: -; j_gene: TRBJ1-1; v_gene: TRBV5-1
CDR3nt: TGCGCCAGCAGCCAAGATTTTGGAGGGGGCGGCTACACCTTC; CDR3aa: CASSQDFGGGGYTF; abundance: -; d_gene: TRBD1; j_gene: TRBJ1-2; v_gene: TRBV4-3
CDR3nt: TGCAGTGCAAGAGACCCGGGACAGGGCCACTACGAGCAGTACTTC; CDR3aa: CSARDPGQGHYEQYF; abundance: -; d_gene: TRBD1; j_gene: TRBJ2-7; v_gene: TRBV20-1
CDR3nt: TGCGCCAGCAGTTTTGGGGACACCGTATATGGCTACACCTTC; CDR3aa: CASSFGDTVYGYTF; abundance: -; d_gene: -; j_gene: TRBJ1-2; v_gene: TRBV5-1
CDR3nt: TGCAGTGCTAGCGAAGCGGGCCACTCCTACAATGAGCAGTTCTTC; CDR3aa: CSASEAGHSYNEQFF; abundance: -; d_gene: -; j_gene: TRBJ2-1; v_gene: TRBV20-1
CDR3nt: TGCGCCAGCAGCCAAGATTGGGCGAACACTGAAGCTTTCTTT; CDR3aa: CASSQDWANTEAFF; abundance: -; d_gene: -; j_gene: TRBJ1-1; v_gene: TRBV4-1
CDR3nt: TGTGCCAGTAGTATAGACCTAGGCGGGGAGCTGTTTTTT; CDR3aa: CASSIDLGGELFF; abundance: -; d_gene: -; j_gene: TRBJ2-2; v_gene: TRBV19
CDR3nt: TGTGCCAGCAGCGTAGAGGAGGGCCTGCCCCAGCATTTT; CDR3aa: CASSVEEGLPQHF; abundance: -; d_gene: -; j_gene: TRBJ1-5; v_gene: TRBV9
CDR3nt: TGCGCCAGCACACCACTAGCGGGAGGCGTGGAGCAGTTCTTC; CDR3aa: CASTPLAGGVEQFF; abundance: -; d_gene: TRBD2; j_gene: TRBJ2-1; v_gene: TRBV5-1
CDR3nt: TGCAGTGCTAGGCAGGGGGTCCTCTCTGGAAACACCATATATTTT; CDR3aa: CSARQGVLSGNTIYF; abundance: once; d_gene: TRBD1; j_gene: TRBJ1-3; v_gene: TRBV20-1
CDR3nt: TGTGCCAGCAGTACCCAGAAAAACATTCAGTACTTC; CDR3aa: CASSTQKNIQYF; abundance: -; d_gene: -; j_gene: TRBJ2-4; v_gene: TRBV21-1
CDR3nt: TGTGCCTGTTCACTTTCAAATGAGCAGTTCTTC; CDR3aa: CACSLSNEQFF; abundance: -; d_gene: -; j_gene: TRBJ2-1; v_gene: TRBV30